Here is one T cell receptor (beta chain) with its context. What it binds is not known. These data come from a study of beta chain features in type 1 diabetes. Study-level points and caveats: People with Type 1 diabetes carried modestly yet significantly shorter TCRB CDR3s in all four CD4+ subsets.

The entirety of the isolated RNA underwent reverse transcription, so expressed TCRB transcripts were sequenced. Measured with immunoSEQ multiplex PCR; TCRdb has only the in-frame clones, and not every one. The sample carries about 710,000 clones, over 13% recorded once. The origin of this receptor is a man between 18 and 29 years old with type 1 diabetes. Sequencing input: naive CD4+ T cells from blood.

The CDR3 spells CASSSASGSYNYGYTF. DNA for the CDR3: TGTGCCAGCAGCTCGGCCTCAGGATCTTACAACTATGGCTACACCTTC. This chain links TRBV5-6 with TRBJ1-2, with D unclear. Germline assignment: CDR1 SGHDT and CDR2 YYEEEE. The CDR3 is 16 residues long. The germline V and J ends were trimmed by 3 bases and 2 bases, with 17 bases remaining between them.